This T cell receptor (beta chain) was obtained from a study of Tregs in tolerant kidney transplant recipients. V shed 2 bases and J 9 bases; nucleotides not matched to a gene: 5. Germline V lookup: CDR1 MNHNY, CDR2 SVGAGI (reference sequence). CDR3 length: 15 amino acids. In regard to this clone: Its antigen remains unidentified.

Libraries were prepared by immunoSEQ multiplex PCR; TCRdb keeps only in-frame clonotypes and omits some of them. The table lists roughly 120,000 clones, roughly nine tenths of them singletons. Study-wide points: The most relevant donor-specific Treg TCRbeta repertoire apparently came from expansion with activated donor B cells. This study did not directly address biological reproducibility.

Unstimulated Tregs (CD4+CD25+CD127-) and CD4+CD25- non-Tregs were sorted from PBMCs. This clonotype was obtained from a human donor in good health. The chain combines TRBV6-6 with TRBJ2-1; 12 bases fit TRBD2. The source material was CD4+ T cells from blood. DNA of the CDR3: TGTGCCAGCAGTTACCCGACTAGCGGGAGTGGTGAGCAGTTCTTC. Its translation: CASSYPTSGSGEQFF.